The 10 T cell receptor beta chains presented below share a single source sample, sequenced in a study of identical twins. TCRdb re-called the 5' RACE reads through MiXCR, storing one row per CDR3 protein. This table has 1,800,000 or so distinct CDR3 sequences, roughly 35% appearing once. What was sequenced was cord blood. The receptors here all came from a newborn girl in good health.

This clonotype has just a few counts. V usage is TRBV21-1 and J usage is TRBJ2-4; TRBD1 reflects the table's D call only, with no check against the DNA. The J call is doubtful: the DNA matches TRBJ2-5 better. TRBV21-1 is deemed a pseudogene. The CDR3 loop spans 15 amino acids. The CDR3: CASSKWSGRQETQYF. DNA for the CDR3: TGTGCCAGCAGCAAGTGGTCAGGGCGGCAAGAGACCCAGTACTTC.

This chain connects TRBV7-2 to TRBJ2-5; D not certain. This CDR3 is built from 15 residues. Deletions cut 1 base from V and 2 bases from J, with 11 bases between. The germline gives CDR1 SGHTA, CDR2 FQGNSA. The CDR3 is CASSLEGRKQETQYF. The CDR3 nucleotides read TGTGCCAGCAGCTTAGAGGGTCGCAAGCAAGAGACCCAGTACTTC.

Comment on this clonotype: An end of the junction does not agree with germline; a read error may underlie this. The chain joins TRBV12-3 or TRBV12-4 to TRBJ2-5; D remains ambiguous. The CDR3 totals 16 residues. The CDR3 DNA is TGTGCCAGCAGTTTTTACTCAAGCGTAGGGCAAGAGACCCGGTACTTC. Its translation: CASSFYSSVGQETRYF.

This clonotype showed up just a few times. The rearrangement links TRBV29-1 to TRBJ2-1, with TRBD1 matching over 10 bases. Germline V gene sequence: CDR1 SQVTM, CDR2 ANQGSEA. The CDR3 is made up of 15 amino acids. J was trimmed by 4 bases and V by 4 bases; bases with no gene match: 7. The CDR3 is CSVGPGTGVYNEQFF. Written as DNA, the CDR3 is TGCAGCGTTGGCCCCGGGACAGGGGTATACAATGAGCAGTTCTTC.

This clonotype was seen just once. The chain couples TRBV12-3 or TRBV12-4 to TRBJ2-3; 7 nucleotides agree with TRBD2. The CDR3 totals 14 residues. The ends lost 6 bases at V and 4 bases at J; junction bases unmatched: 7. CDR3 coding DNA: TGTGCCAGCAGAAAGTTAGCGGGCCCAGATACGCAGTATTTT. It translates to CASRKLAGPDTQYF.

The rearrangement links TRBV4-2 to TRBJ2-1; D gene ambiguous. Trimming took off 0 bases at V and 7 bases at J, with 7 bases between the two ends. The CDR3 loop spans 13 amino acids. The germline V gene has CDR1 LGHNA and CDR2 YNFKEQ. The CDR3 DNA reads TGTGCCAGCAGCCAAGATGCCCGGAATGAGCAGTTCTTC. Translation: CASSQDARNEQFF.

This clonotype was picked up a small number of times. The chain couples TRBV3-1 to TRBJ2-7; 7 nucleotides match TRBD2. V lost 7 bases and J lost 3; bases outside the gene matches: 6. Germline V gene sequence: CDR1 LGHDT, CDR2 YNNKEL (reference sequence). The CDR3 extends over 13 amino acids. CDR3 DNA sequence: TGTGCCAGCATTCTGGGGGAGGGCTACGAGCAGTACTTC. Translating gives CASILGEGYEQYF.

At least ten counts were recorded for this clonotype. This chain joins TRBV29-1 and TRBJ1-5; D is uncertain. The germline gives CDR1 SQVTM, CDR2 ANQGSEA. CDR3 length: 12 amino acids. Trimming took off 7 bases at V and 4 bases at J, with 11 bases between the two ends. This chain's CDR3 is CSAEFTNQPQHF. The CDR3 region has the DNA TGCAGCGCCGAATTCACGAATCAGCCCCAGCATTTT.

In this sample, this clonotype turned up a few times. V is TRBV25-1 and J is TRBJ1-4, with 8 bases matching TRBD1. The CDR3 contains 16 residues. V gave up 5 bases and J gave up 6 bases; unmatched junction bases: 11. The germline gives CDR1 MGHDK, CDR2 SYGVNS. CDR3 nucleotide sequence: TGTGCCAGCAGTATTGTCGGGGGACAGGAGGATGAAAAACTGTTTTTT. Translating it yields CASSIVGGQEDEKLFF.

This clonotype was counted between two and nine times. The chain carries TRBV2 and TRBJ2-3; D gene uncertain. The CDR3 loop spans 14 amino acids. V shed 8 bases and J shed 2 bases, with 14 bases lying between them. CDR1 and CDR2 (germline): SNHLY, FYNNEI. The CDR3: CASALGDLTDTQYF. Here the CDR3 DNA reads TGTGCCAGCGCCCTCGGCGACCTCACAGATACGCAGTATTTT.